A single sample is the source of the 4 T cell receptor beta chains below, sequenced in a study of cytomegalovirus exposure and HLA in healthy donors. The PCR contained 60 Vbeta and 13 Jbeta primers. Assay: immunoSEQ multiplex PCR; the TCRdb copy retains only in-frame clones and omits some. This sample has more than 95,000 clones, with around 75% found just once. The sample consisted of PBMCs. These receptors originate from a woman aged 45-65 years in good health and CMV-seropositive.

The chain is built from TRBV5-1 and TRBJ2-3; 12 bases fit TRBD2. The CDR3 consists of 18 residues. The junction had 9 bases not matched to a gene; V was cut back by 1 base and J by 3 bases. The V gene's germline CDR1 is SGHRS and CDR2 YFSETQ. This chain's CDR3 is CASSLWATSGRGTDTQYF. The CDR3 nucleotides are TGCGCCAGCAGCTTGTGGGCGACTAGCGGGAGAGGTACAGATACGCAGTATTTT.

The chain combines TRBV29-1 with TRBJ2-7, with D possibly TRBD2 on 6 matching bases. V lost 4 bases and J lost 5, with 15 bases in between. The length of the CDR3 is 13 residues. CDR1 is SQVTM, CDR2 ANQGSEA, per germline. The CDR3 protein is CSVVFGSRNEQYF. Here the CDR3 DNA reads TGCAGCGTTGTTTTCGGGAGTCGCAACGAGCAGTACTTC.

This clone has a handful of counts. The V gene is TRBV7-9, the J gene TRBJ2-7, with a weak D call TRBD2 (5 bases). The V gene's germline CDR1 is SEHNR and CDR2 FQNEAQ (reference sequence). Between the trimmed V and J ends, which lost 5 bases and 0 bases, there was a span of 17 bases. This CDR3 comprises 16 residues. The CDR3 spells CASSKEGFLGSYEQYF. CDR3 DNA: TGTGCCAGCAGCAAAGAGGGCTTCCTGGGCTCCTACGAGCAGTACTTC. The full variable domain, in which reference TRBV7-9 and TRBJ2-7 provide the parts outside the CDR3, is DTGVSQNPRHKITKRGQNVTFRCDPISEHNRLYWYRQTLGQGPEFLTYFQNEAQLEKSRLLSDRFSAERPKGSFSTLEIQRTEQGDSAMYLCASSKEGFLGSYEQYFGPGTRLTVT.

The J gene is TRBJ1-1, the V gene TRBV7-9; tentatively, D is TRBD1 (6 bases). CDR1 and CDR2 (germline): SEHNR, FQNEAQ (reference sequence). The CDR3 totals 14 residues. V was cut by 5 bases and J by 6 bases, with 16 bases left in between. The DNA of the CDR3 is TGTGCCAGCAGCCCTACCGGACAGTCGGCTGAAGCTTTCTTT. It encodes CASSPTGQSAEAFF.